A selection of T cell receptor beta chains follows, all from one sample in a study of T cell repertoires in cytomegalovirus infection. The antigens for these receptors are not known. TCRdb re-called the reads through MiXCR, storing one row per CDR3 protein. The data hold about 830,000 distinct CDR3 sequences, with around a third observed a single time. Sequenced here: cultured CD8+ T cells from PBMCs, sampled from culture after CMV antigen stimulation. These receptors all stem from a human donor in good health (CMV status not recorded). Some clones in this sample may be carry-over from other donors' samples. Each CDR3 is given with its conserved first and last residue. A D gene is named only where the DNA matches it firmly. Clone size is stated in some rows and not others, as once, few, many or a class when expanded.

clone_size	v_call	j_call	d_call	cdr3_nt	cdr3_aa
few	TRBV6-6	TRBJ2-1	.	TGTGCCAGCAGTTACGGGATTAGAGGTTCCTACAATGAGCAGTTCTTC	CASSYGIRGSYNEQFF
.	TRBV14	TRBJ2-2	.	TGTGCCAGCAAGGGGCGGACGAACACCGGGGAGCTGTTTTTT	CASKGRTNTGELFF
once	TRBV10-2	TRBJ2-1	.	TGCGCCAGCATTTCGGTCAACAATGAGCAGTTCTTC	CASISVNNEQFF
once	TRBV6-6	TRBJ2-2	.	TGTGCCAGCAGAAACAGGGTTACCGGGGAGCTGTTTTTT	CASRNRVTGELFF
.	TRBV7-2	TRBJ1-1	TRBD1	TGTGCCAGCAGCTTTCTCCGACAGGGCTCCCATGCTGAAGCTTTCTTT	CASSFLRQGSHAEAFF
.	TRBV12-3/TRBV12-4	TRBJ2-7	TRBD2	TGTGCCAGCAGTTTAGCGGCGGGAGCCTACGAGCAGTACTTC	CASSLAAGAYEQYF
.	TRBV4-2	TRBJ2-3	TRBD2	TGTGCCAGCAGCCAAGATACTAGCGGAGGCACAGATACGCAGTATTTT	CASSQDTSGGTDTQYF
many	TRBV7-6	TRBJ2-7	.	TGTGCCAGCAGCTCGAGCGAGGCGGAGCAGTACTTC	CASSSSEAEQYF
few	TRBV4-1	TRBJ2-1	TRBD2	TGCGCCAGCAGCCAAGCCGGGACTAGCGGATATTACAATGAGCAGTTCTTC	CASSQAGTSGYYNEQFF
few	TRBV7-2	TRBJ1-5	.	TGTGCCAGCAGCTCCCGGGGGGGGCAGGATCAGCCCCAGCATTTT	CASSSRGGQDQPQHF
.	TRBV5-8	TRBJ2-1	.	TGTGCCAGCAGCTTTGGCCCACGGAGCTCCTACAATGAGCAGTTCTTC	CASSFGPRSSYNEQFF
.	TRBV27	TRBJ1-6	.	TGTGCCAGCAGCCTGTTACTAGGCCGCACCTATAATTCACCCCTCCACTTT	CASSLLLGRTYNSPLHF
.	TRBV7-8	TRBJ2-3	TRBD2	TGTGCCAGCAGCTTATCGGGCGGGGGGTACACAGATACGCAGTATTTT	CASSLSGGGYTDTQYF
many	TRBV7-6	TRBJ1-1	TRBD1	TGTGCCAGCAGCCCGGGGACAGGGAGCACTGAAGCTTTCTTT	CASSPGTGSTEAFF
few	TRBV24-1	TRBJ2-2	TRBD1	TGTGCCACCAGTGATTCGGACAGGGGTAGCACCGGGGAGCTGTTTTTT	CATSDSDRGSTGELFF
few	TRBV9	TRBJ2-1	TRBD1	TGTGCCAGCAGCGTAGGGGGACAGGGGGTAAACAATGAGCAGTTCTTC	CASSVGGQGVNNEQFF
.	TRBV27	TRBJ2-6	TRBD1	TGTGCCAGCAGCCACCCGGGACAGGGAGAAGGGGCCAACGTCCTGACTTTC	CASSHPGQGEGANVLTF
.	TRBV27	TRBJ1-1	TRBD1	TGTGCCAGCAGTTTCCAAGACAGGGGGCTTGGCACTGAAGCTTTCTTT	CASSFQDRGLGTEAFF
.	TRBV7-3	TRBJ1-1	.	TGTGCCAGTGATCCGGGCACTGAAGCTTTCTTT	CASDPGTEAFF
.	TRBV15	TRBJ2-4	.	TGTGCCACCAGCAGAGATCTCGGGACGGCCAAAAACATTCAGTACTTC	CATSRDLGTAKNIQYF
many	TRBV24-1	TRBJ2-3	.	TGTGCCACCAGTGGCTCCACCACAGATACGCAGTATTTT	CATSGSTTDTQYF
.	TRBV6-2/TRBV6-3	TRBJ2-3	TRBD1	TGTGCCAGTCCGAACAGGGGCCGCACAGATACGCAGTATTTT	CASPNRGRTDTQYF
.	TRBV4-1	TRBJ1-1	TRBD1	TGCGCCAGCAGCCGCATTGGACAGGGGGGCACTGAAGCTTTCTTT	CASSRIGQGGTEAFF
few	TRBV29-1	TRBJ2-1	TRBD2	TGCAGCGTTGAAGGTAGCGGGGGGCGTTCCTACAATGAGCAGTTCTTC	CSVEGSGGRSYNEQFF
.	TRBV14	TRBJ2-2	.	TGTGCCAGCAGCCAAGATGGGGAGGCGTTCGCGAACACCGGGGAGCTGTTTTTT	CASSQDGEAFANTGELFF
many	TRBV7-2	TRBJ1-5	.	TGTGCCAGCAGCCCAGGGCCATCCGATCCCCAGCATTTT	CASSPGPSDPQHF
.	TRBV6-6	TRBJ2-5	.	TGTGCCAGCAGGGCTTCCGAGACAGATAAGACCCAGTACTTC	CASRASETDKTQYF
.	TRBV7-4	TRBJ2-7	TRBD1	TGTGCCAGCAGCTTAGCTGCCAGGGGGATTACCTACGAGCAGTACTTC	CASSLAARGITYEQYF
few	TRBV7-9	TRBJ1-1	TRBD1	TGTGCCAGCAGCTTCCCCGGGACAGAAGAAGCTGAAGCTTTCTTT	CASSFPGTEEAEAFF
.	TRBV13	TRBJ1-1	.	TGTGCCAGCAGCACCGAGGGATACACTGAAGCTTTCTTT	CASSTEGYTEAFF
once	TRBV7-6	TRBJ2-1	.	TGTGCTAGCAGCTCCAAGTCCAGGGGTGAGCAGTTCTTC	CASSSKSRGEQFF
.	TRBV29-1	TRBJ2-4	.	TGCAGCGTTGAAGCCAAAAACATTCAGTACTTC	CSVEAKNIQYF
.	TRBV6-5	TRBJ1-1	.	TGTGCCAGCAGTTACTCGACCCAGGACACCATGAACACTGAAGCTTTCTTT	CASSYSTQDTMNTEAFF